Presented here are 14 T cell receptor beta chains from one specimen sequenced in a study of blood T cell repertoires in COVID-19. Data came from immunoSEQ multiplex PCR; TCRdb stores just in-frame clones and leaves some out. The repertoire holds 150,000 to 200,000 clones, under 90% seen once, with roughly 19% in the top ten. The sample was peripheral blood. These receptors were obtained from an elderly woman with acute or convalescent COVID-19.

The chain couples TRBV18 to TRBJ2-3; 7 bases line up with TRBD1. Losses at the gene ends were 4 bases for V and 1 base for J; bases not matched to a gene: 8. Germline V gene data show CDR1 as KGHSH and CDR2 as LQKENI. There are 16 residues in the CDR3. CDR3 sequence: CASSRTGTDRTDTQYF. CDR3 bases: TGTGCCAGCTCACGGACCGGGACAGACCGCACAGATACGCAGTATTTT.

The chain joins TRBV27 to TRBJ1-1; no reliable D call. Per the germline V gene, CDR1 is MNHEY and CDR2 is SMNVEV (reference sequence). The CDR3 runs 15 residues. The germline V and J ends were trimmed by 5 bases and 0 bases, with 13 bases remaining between them. The CDR3 DNA reads as TGTGCCAGCAGTGACTACAAGTCCCTGAACACTGAAGCTTTCTTT. Translated, it gives CASSDYKSLNTEAFF.

This clone was seen a handful of times. The chain couples TRBV11-2 to TRBJ2-1; a weak D match, TRBD2 (6 bases). The CDR3 covers 15 residues. V shed 3 bases and J shed 0 bases, with 9 bases lying between them. Germline values: CDR1 SGHAT, CDR2 FQNNGV. CDR3 amino acids: CASSFTRDSYNEQFF. The CDR3, as DNA: TGTGCCAGCAGCTTCACGCGGGACTCCTACAATGAGCAGTTCTTC.

The chain carries TRBV5-1 and TRBJ2-7, with TRBD2 identical over 8 bases. Germline V gives CDR1 SGHRS, CDR2 YFSETQ. The CDR3 spans 15 residues. Trimming took 4 bases from V and 3 from J; bases not matched to a gene: 9. CDR3 loop: CASSPGLASFYEQYF. The CDR3 DNA sequence: TGCGCCAGCAGCCCAGGACTAGCCTCATTCTACGAGCAGTACTTC.

The rearrangement uses TRBV28 and TRBJ2-5, with TRBD1 identical over 10 bases. V shed 5 bases and J 5 bases; nucleotides not matched to a gene: 11. This CDR3 is 16 amino acids long. The V gene's germline CDR1 is MDHEN and CDR2 SYDVKM. CDR3: CASSGTDRGLRETQYF. The CDR3, as DNA: TGTGCCAGCAGTGGCACCGACAGGGGGCTACGGGAGACCCAGTACTTC.

The chain combines TRBV7-2 with TRBJ1-5; TRBD1 matches at 7 bases. V gave up 5 bases and J gave up 1 base; unmatched junction bases: 14. Per germline, CDR1 SGHTA and CDR2 FQGNSA. The CDR3 has 18 residues. The chain's CDR3 is CASSPLRTGAGSNQPQHF. The CDR3, as DNA: TGTGCCAGCAGCCCTCTTCGAACAGGGGCGGGGAGCAATCAGCCCCAGCATTTT.

V is TRBV5-1 and J is TRBJ2-5; 9 bases are a match to TRBD2. The CDR3 is made up of 15 amino acids. With V trimmed by 1 base and J by 4 bases, 5 bases remained unmatched. Germline V gene data show CDR1 as SGHRS and CDR2 as YFSETQ. The CDR3 bases are TGCGCCAGCAGCTTGAGAGGGACTAGCACAGAGACCCAGTACTTC. Protein product: CASSLRGTSTETQYF.

The rearrangement joins TRBV2 to TRBJ1-1; no reliable D call. This CDR3 is built from 15 residues. Germline V gives CDR1 SNHLY, CDR2 FYNNEI. Trimming took 6 bases from V and 3 from J, leaving 17 bases between them. In nucleotides, the CDR3 is TGTGCCAGCAGGTCTTTCTCCATTCGGTACACTGAAGCTTTCTTT. Translating gives CASRSFSIRYTEAFF.

This sequence joins TRBV4-1 and TRBJ1-5; D is perhaps TRBD1 (6 bases). The CDR3 has 13 residues. CDR1 is MGHRA, CDR2 YSYEKL, per germline. V was trimmed by 2 bases and J by 4 bases, leaving 6 bases between them. The CDR3 sequence is CASSQTGNQPQHF. CDR3 nucleotides: TGCGCCAGCAGCCAAACAGGGAATCAGCCCCAGCATTTT.

CDR3 region: CASRQGGNEKLFF. The CDR3 region has the DNA TGTGCCAGCAGACAGGGAGGGAATGAAAAACTGTTTTTT. The chain employs TRBV2 and TRBJ1-4, with D maybe TRBD1 (6 bases). CDR3 length: 13 amino acids. Germline values: CDR1 SNHLY, CDR2 FYNNEI. V lost 6 bases, J lost 5 bases, and 10 bases lay in between.

The chain combines TRBV2 with TRBJ2-7; 10 nucleotides line up with TRBD2. Losses at the gene ends were 6 bases for V and 6 bases for J; bases not matched to a gene: 5. Per germline, CDR1 SNHLY and CDR2 FYNNEI. CDR3 size: 13 residues. The CDR3 coding sequence is TGTGCCAGCAGCTTGAGACTAGCGGGCGAGCAGTACTTC. Translated: CASSLRLAGEQYF.

The J gene is TRBJ1-1, the V gene TRBV2; D unresolved. Germline-derived CDR1 and CDR2 are SNHLY and FYNNEI. This CDR3 spans 16 amino acids. Deletions cut 4 bases from V and 0 bases from J, with 15 bases between. CDR3: CASSVGRSYMNTEAFF. As DNA, the CDR3 is TGTGCCAGCAGTGTAGGCAGGTCATACATGAACACTGAAGCTTTCTTT.

The V call is TRBV28, the J call TRBJ2-5; 8 bases agree with TRBD1. Germline CDR1 is MDHEN and CDR2 is SYDVKM. V lost 2 bases to trimming and J lost 1 base; unmatched junction nucleotides: 15. This CDR3 spans 19 amino acids. This chain's CDR3 is CASSLRMVTGGPFQETQYF. The CDR3 DNA sequence: TGTGCCAGCAGTTTACGGATGGTCACAGGGGGTCCATTCCAAGAGACCCAGTACTTC.

The genes are TRBV3-1 (or the pseudogene TRBV3-2) and TRBJ2-1; the D gene is possibly TRBD2 (6 bases). Per the germline V gene, CDR1 is LGHDT and CDR2 is YNNKEL (reference sequence). Trimming took 4 bases from V and 4 from J, leaving 11 bases between them. The CDR3 loop spans 14 amino acids. The CDR3 region has the DNA TGTGCCAGCAGCCGCCGGGCGGGATACAATGAGCAGTTCTTC. This gives the protein CASSRRAGYNEQFF.